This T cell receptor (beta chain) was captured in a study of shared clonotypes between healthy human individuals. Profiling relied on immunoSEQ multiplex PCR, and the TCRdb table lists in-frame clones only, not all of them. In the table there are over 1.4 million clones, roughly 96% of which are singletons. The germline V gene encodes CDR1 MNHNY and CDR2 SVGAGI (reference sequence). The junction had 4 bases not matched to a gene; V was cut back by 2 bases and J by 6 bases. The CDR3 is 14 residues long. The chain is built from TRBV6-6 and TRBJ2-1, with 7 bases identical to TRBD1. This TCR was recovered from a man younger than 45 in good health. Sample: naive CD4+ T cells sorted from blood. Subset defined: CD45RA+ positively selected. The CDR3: CASSYDRAPNEQFF. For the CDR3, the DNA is TGTGCCAGCAGTTACGACAGGGCCCCCAATGAGCAGTTCTTC.